The 19 T cell receptor beta chains below all came from one sample that was sequenced in a study of blood T cell repertoires in COVID-19. The method was immunoSEQ multiplex PCR; TCRdb's version includes in-frame clones alone and lacks a portion of them. The sample lists roughly 200,000 clones; over 80% were seen once. The sequencing input was peripheral blood. All receptors derive from a middle-aged woman with COVID-19, enrolled during active disease.

This rearrangement joins TRBV9 to TRBJ2-1; no clear D. CDR1 is SGDLS and CDR2 is YYNGEE in the germline V gene. Trimming stripped 0 bases from V and 5 bases from J, with 15 bases between. This CDR3 comprises 16 residues. CDR3 loop: CASSVELAQRHNEQFF. In nucleotides, the CDR3 is TGTGCCAGCAGCGTAGAGTTGGCGCAGCGCCACAATGAGCAGTTCTTC.

This clone came up once. The V call is TRBV3-1 (or the pseudogene TRBV3-2), the J call TRBJ2-7; 7 bases line up with TRBD1. This CDR3 contains 17 residues. Germline V gene lookup returns CDR1 LGHDT and CDR2 YNNKEL (reference sequence). V was clipped by 5 bases and J by 0 bases; unmatched bases: 13. DNA of the CDR3: TGTGCCAGCAGCGAAAGTTTTTCGGGACAGAACTCCTACGAGCAGTACTTC. Amino acids: CASSESFSGQNSYEQYF.

This chain joins TRBV9 and TRBJ1-2; D uncertain. Per the germline V gene, CDR1 is SGDLS and CDR2 is YYNGEE. The CDR3 spans 14 residues. V shed 6 bases and J shed 10 bases, with 22 bases lying between them. CDR3 bases: TGTGCCAGCACTTTGCGACGTGGCATGGGAGACTACACCTTC. Its protein is CASTLRRGMGDYTF.

J is TRBJ2-3 and V is TRBV19; tentative D call: TRBD2 (5 bases). V lost 4 bases and J 3 bases, leaving 17 bases between the germline ends. Germline CDR1 and CDR2: LNHDA and SQIVND (reference sequence). The CDR3 totals 16 residues. The DNA for the CDR3 is TGTGCCAGTAGTACCCAACAGTTCGGGAATACAGATACGCAGTATTTT. Amino acids: CASSTQQFGNTDTQYF.

V is TRBV2 and J is TRBJ1-5; TRBD1 agrees at 8 bases. The germline V gene has CDR1 SNHLY and CDR2 FYNNEI. With V trimmed by 8 bases and J by 2 bases, 11 bases remained unmatched. The CDR3 spans 16 residues. CDR3 sequence reads: CASQRLLQGGNQPQHF. The DNA for the CDR3 is TGTGCCAGCCAGAGACTTCTACAGGGGGGCAATCAGCCCCAGCATTTT.

The V and J genes are TRBV7-3 and TRBJ2-1; 9 bases align to TRBD1. CDR3 length: 16 amino acids. Per germline, CDR1 SGHTA and CDR2 FQGTGA. After removal of 0 bases from V and 6 bases from J, the junction contained 6 bases not matched to a gene. The CDR3: CASSLTGGQGGNEQFF. In nucleotides, the CDR3 is TGTGCCAGCAGCTTAACAGGGGGACAGGGTGGCAATGAGCAGTTCTTC.

V and J are TRBV4-1 and TRBJ1-4; weak D call: TRBD1 (6 bases). The CDR3 length is 19 residues. Germline loops: CDR1 MGHRA, CDR2 YSYEKL. V lost 4 bases, J lost 5 bases, and 26 bases lay in between. The CDR3 loop is CASSPQRPGTQVGNEKLFF. The CDR3 nucleotides are TGCGCCAGCAGCCCGCAGCGCCCTGGGACACAAGTGGGAAATGAAAAACTGTTTTTT.

V usage is TRBV5-5 and J usage is TRBJ1-6; TRBD1 might be the D (5 bases). The CDR3 contains 15 residues. Trimming removed 4 bases from V and 10 bases from J, with 18 bases in between. CDR1 is SGHKS and CDR2 is YYEKEE in the germline V gene (reference sequence). The chain's CDR3 is CASSTPGVGDSPLHF. For the CDR3, the DNA is TGTGCCAGCAGCACACCGGGAGTTGGGGACTCACCCCTCCACTTT.

V is TRBV7-6 and J is TRBJ2-2, with D hard to call. CDR1 is SGHVS, CDR2 FNYEAQ, per germline. CDR3 length: 15 amino acids. Trimming took off 5 bases at V and 2 bases at J, with 12 bases between the two ends. In DNA, the CDR3 is TGTGCCAGCAGCCCTCGAGGTGTTAACACCGGGGAGCTGTTTTTT. Encoded protein: CASSPRGVNTGELFF.

V and J are TRBV28 and TRBJ2-7, with 8 positions matching TRBD1. The length of the CDR3 is 18 residues. Germline V gene lookup returns CDR1 MDHEN and CDR2 SYDVKM. V shed 2 bases, J shed 2 bases, and the junction held 14 bases outside the gene matches. The CDR3 protein is CASSLVGTGGRSPYEQYF. The CDR3 DNA follows: TGTGCCAGCAGTTTAGTCGGGACAGGCGGCCGCTCTCCCTACGAGCAGTACTTC. The variable domain in full, with the rest retrieved from reference TRBV28 and TRBJ2-7, is DVKVTQSSRYLVKRTGEKVFLECVQDMDHENMFWYRQDPGLGLRLIYFSYDVKMKEKGDIPEGYSVSREKKERFSLILESASTNQTSMYLCASSLVGTGGRSPYEQYFGPGTRLTVT.

This clone was recorded only once. V is TRBV14 and J is TRBJ2-1; TRBD1 aligns across 9 bases. Trimming cost V 2 bases and J 8 bases; bases outside gene matches: 10. The CDR3 sequence is 16 residues long. In germline, CDR1 is SGHDN, CDR2 FVKESK. CDR3 protein: CASSQFWGTGPHEQFF. The CDR3 region has the DNA TGTGCCAGCAGCCAATTTTGGGGGACAGGGCCCCATGAGCAGTTCTTC.

The gene calls are TRBV10-1 and TRBJ2-3, with D unresolved. CDR1 is WNHNN, CDR2 SYGVQD, per germline (reference sequence). V was clipped by 0 bases and J by 0 bases, with 10 bases between them. The CDR3 length is 16 residues. CDR3 sequence (DNA): TGCGCCAGCAGTGAGTCGAAAGCGAGGAGCACAGATACGCAGTATTTT. Translating it yields CASSESKARSTDTQYF.

The chain combines TRBV19 with TRBJ1-2; the match to TRBD1 covers 10 bases. V gave up 4 bases and J gave up 2 bases; unmatched junction bases: 4. CDR1 is LNHDA, CDR2 SQIVND, per germline (reference sequence). This CDR3 spans 15 amino acids. The DNA of the CDR3 is TGTGCCAGTAGTAGGAGGGACAGGGGAAACTATGGCTACACCTTC. Translated: CASSRRDRGNYGYTF.

The chain recombines TRBV6-5 with TRBJ2-1, with 7 bases fitting TRBD1. The CDR3 has 14 residues. V shed 0 bases, J shed 10 bases, and the junction held 6 bases outside the gene matches. CDR1 is MNHEY and CDR2 is SVGAGI in the germline V gene. Written as DNA, the CDR3 is TGTGCCAGCAGTTACTCCCCGGGACAGAGGGAGCAGTTCTTC. This encodes CASSYSPGQREQFF.

The count of this clone is one. The rearrangement uses TRBV2 and TRBJ2-1; no firm D call. V was pared by 5 bases and J by 9 bases, with 14 bases between. CDR1 and CDR2 (germline): SNHLY, FYNNEI. The CDR3 covers 13 residues. CDR3 nucleotide sequence: TGTGCCAGCAGTCCCCATCTAGAAGGTGAGCAGTTCTTC. Translation: CASSPHLEGEQFF.

The chain carries TRBV19 and TRBJ2-1; 12 nucleotides line up with TRBD2. The CDR3 extends over 19 amino acids. CDR1 LNHDA and CDR2 SQIVND come from the germline V gene (reference sequence). V was pared by 1 base and J by 7 bases, with 14 bases of the junction left unmatched. In DNA form, the CDR3 reads TGTGCCAGTAGTATAGGCCTAGCGGGAGGGAACCCATTGATGAATGAGCAGTTCTTC. Protein: CASSIGLAGGNPLMNEQFF.

The V gene is TRBV12-3 or TRBV12-4, the J gene TRBJ1-2; the match to TRBD1 covers 7 bases. J lost 7 bases, V lost 7 bases, and 9 bases had no gene match. The CDR3 has 13 amino acids. In DNA form, the CDR3 reads TGTGCCAGCACCCCTGACAGGGTTGGTGGCTACACCTTC. As protein: CASTPDRVGGYTF.

V and J are TRBV9 and TRBJ1-4, with 9 bases fitting TRBD1. This CDR3 is 15 amino acids long. V lost 0 bases and J lost 4; bases outside the gene matches: 1. Germline CDR1 SGDLS, CDR2 YYNGEE. This CDR3 reads CASSVDRGLNEKLFF. In DNA form, the CDR3 reads TGTGCCAGCAGCGTAGACAGGGGGCTTAATGAAAAACTGTTTTTT. Full variable domain (rest looked up from reference TRBV9 and TRBJ1-4): DSGVTQTPKHLITATGQRVTLRCSPRSGDLSVYWYQQSLDQGLQFLIQYYNGEERAKGNILERFSAQQFPDLHSELNLSSLELGDSALYFCASSVDRGLNEKLFFGSGTQLSVL.

The rearrangement links TRBV27 to TRBJ1-4; the D is unclear. The CDR3 has 14 residues. The V gene's germline CDR1 is MNHEY and CDR2 SMNVEV (reference sequence). The V end lost 5 bases, the J end lost 1 base, and 8 bases lay between the germline ends. The CDR3 sequence is CASSPLLTNEKLFF. The CDR3 region has the DNA TGTGCCAGCAGTCCCCTATTAACTAATGAAAAACTGTTTTTT.